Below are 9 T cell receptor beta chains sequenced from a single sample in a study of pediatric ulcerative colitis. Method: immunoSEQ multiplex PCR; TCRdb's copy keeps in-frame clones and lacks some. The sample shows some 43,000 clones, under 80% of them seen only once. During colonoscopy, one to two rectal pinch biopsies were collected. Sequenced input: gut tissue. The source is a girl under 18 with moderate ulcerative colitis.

This chain's CDR3 is CASIGDTEAFF. DNA of the CDR3: TGTGCCAGCATAGGCGACACTGAAGCTTTCTTT. The chain carries TRBV28 and TRBJ1-1; D is unclear. The CDR3 is 11 amino acids. Germline V gene lookup returns CDR1 MDHEN and CDR2 SYDVKM. Between the trimmed V and J ends, which lost 7 bases and 3 bases, there was a span of 6 bases.

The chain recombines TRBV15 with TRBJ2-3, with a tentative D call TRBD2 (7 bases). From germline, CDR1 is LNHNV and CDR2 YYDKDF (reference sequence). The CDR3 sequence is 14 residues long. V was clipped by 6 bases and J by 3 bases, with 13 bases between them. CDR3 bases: TGTGCCACCAGGGGGGGGGCCGGGACAGATACGCAGTATTTT. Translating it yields CATRGGAGTDTQYF. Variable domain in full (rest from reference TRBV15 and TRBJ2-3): DAMVIQNPRYQVTQFGKPVTLSCSQTLNHNVMYWYQQKSSQAPKLLFHYYDKDFNNEADTPDNFQSRRPNTSFCFLDIRSPGLGDTAMYLCATRGGAGTDTQYFGPGTRLTVL.

The DNA for the CDR3 is TGTGCCAGAAGCCCTTTCTCTGGGGCCCACTCCTACGAGCAGTACTTC. This sequence encodes CARSPFSGAHSYEQYF. The J gene is TRBJ2-7, the V gene TRBV5-3; D may be TRBD1 (5 bases). TRBV5-3 is filed as an ORF, its function uncertain. The CDR3 sequence is 16 residues long. The V gene lost 4 bases and the J gene lost 0 bases, with 17 bases spanning the gap.

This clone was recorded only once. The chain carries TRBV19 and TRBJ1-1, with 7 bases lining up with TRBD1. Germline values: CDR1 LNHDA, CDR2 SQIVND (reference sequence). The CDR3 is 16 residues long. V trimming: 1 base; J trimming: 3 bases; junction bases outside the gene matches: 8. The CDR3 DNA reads TGTGCCAGTAGTATAGCTTCGGGACAGACTTACACTGAAGCTTTCTTT. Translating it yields CASSIASGQTYTEAFF.

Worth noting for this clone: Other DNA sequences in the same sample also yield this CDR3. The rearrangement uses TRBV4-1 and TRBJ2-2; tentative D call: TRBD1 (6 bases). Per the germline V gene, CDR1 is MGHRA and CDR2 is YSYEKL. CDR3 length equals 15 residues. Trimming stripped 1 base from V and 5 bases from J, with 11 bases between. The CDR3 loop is CASSQGWGRTGELFF. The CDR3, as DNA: TGCGCCAGCAGCCAAGGTTGGGGGCGTACCGGGGAGCTGTTTTTT.

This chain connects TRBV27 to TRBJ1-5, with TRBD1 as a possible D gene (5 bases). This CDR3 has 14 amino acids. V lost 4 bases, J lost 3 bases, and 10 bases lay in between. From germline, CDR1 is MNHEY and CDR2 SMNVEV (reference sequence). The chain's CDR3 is CASSYQGLNQPQHF. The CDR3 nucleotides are TGTGCCAGCAGTTATCAGGGTCTCAATCAGCCCCAGCATTTT.

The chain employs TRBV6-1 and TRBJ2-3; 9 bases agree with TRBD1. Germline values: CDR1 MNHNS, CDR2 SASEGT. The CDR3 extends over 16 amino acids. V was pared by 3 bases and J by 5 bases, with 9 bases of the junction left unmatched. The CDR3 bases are TGTGCCAGCAGTGAGTGGGACAGGGCCCTTGTAGATACGCAGTATTTT. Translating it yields CASSEWDRALVDTQYF.

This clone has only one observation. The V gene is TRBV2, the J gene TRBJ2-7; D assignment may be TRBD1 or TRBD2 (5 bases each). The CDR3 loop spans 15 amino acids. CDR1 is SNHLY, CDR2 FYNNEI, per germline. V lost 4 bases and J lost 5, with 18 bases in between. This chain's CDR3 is CASSVRRVAGNEQYF. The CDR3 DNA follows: TGTGCCAGCAGTGTGCGGCGGGTGGCAGGGAACGAGCAGTACTTC.

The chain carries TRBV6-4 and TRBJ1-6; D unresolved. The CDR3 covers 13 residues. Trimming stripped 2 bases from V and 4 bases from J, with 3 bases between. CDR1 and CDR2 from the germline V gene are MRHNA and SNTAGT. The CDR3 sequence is CASSDEYNSPLHF. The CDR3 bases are TGTGCCAGCAGTGACGAGTATAATTCACCCCTCCACTTT.